This T cell receptor beta chain was identified during a study of blood T cell repertoires in COVID-19. Study-wide context: PBMCs, B-cell-depleted T cells, or T cells provided the cDNA or gDNA that made up the material.

TCRdb's copy holds only in-frame clones and misses some; the assay was immunoSEQ multiplex PCR. Altogether approximately 130,000 clones are present, around four fifths being singletons, with the ten largest covering about a fifth. The CDR3 loop spans 15 amino acids. Per germline, CDR1 PRHDT and CDR2 FYEKMQ (reference sequence). V lost 1 base and J 0 bases, leaving 10 bases between the germline ends. The chain links TRBV13 to TRBJ2-7; the D is unclear. The TCR originated in a man at least 80 years old with acute or convalescent COVID-19. The sample comprised peripheral blood. The CDR3 spells CASSLAGAYSYEQYF. The CDR3 DNA sequence: TGTGCCAGCAGCTTAGCGGGTGCCTACTCCTACGAGCAGTACTTC.